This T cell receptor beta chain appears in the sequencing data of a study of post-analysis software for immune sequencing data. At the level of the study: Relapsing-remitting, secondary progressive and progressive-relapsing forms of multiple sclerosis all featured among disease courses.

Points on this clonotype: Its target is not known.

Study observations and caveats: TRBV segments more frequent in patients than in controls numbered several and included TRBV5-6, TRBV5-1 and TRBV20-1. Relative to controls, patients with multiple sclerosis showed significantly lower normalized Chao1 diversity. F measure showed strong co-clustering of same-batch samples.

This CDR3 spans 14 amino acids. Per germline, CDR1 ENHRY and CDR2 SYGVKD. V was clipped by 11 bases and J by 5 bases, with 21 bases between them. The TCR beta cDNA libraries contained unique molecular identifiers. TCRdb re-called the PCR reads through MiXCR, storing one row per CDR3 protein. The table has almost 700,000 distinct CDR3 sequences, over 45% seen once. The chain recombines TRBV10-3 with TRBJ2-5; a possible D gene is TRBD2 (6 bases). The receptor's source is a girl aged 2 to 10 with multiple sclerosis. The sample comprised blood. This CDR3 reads CAARPGRDLETQYF. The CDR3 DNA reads TGTGCCGCCCGGCCGGGAAGGGACTTGGAGACCCAGTACTTC.